The T cell receptor (beta chain) described here comes from a study of T cells in Graves' hyperthyroidism and ophthalmopathy. Patients affected by ophthalmopathy presented a Clinical Activity Score of at least 3, a NOSPECS grade of at least 4, and disease duration below 3 months. The CDR3 regions of TCR beta were amplified from RNA transcripts. A set of HTBI primers served as the primers for a first-round RT-PCR of the TCR CDR3. TCRdb called the multiplex PCR reads again in MiXCR, with one record for every CDR3 protein. This table holds 500,000 to 650,000 distinct CDR3 sequences, more than 12% found once. CDR1 is SEHNR, CDR2 FQNEAQ, per germline (reference sequence). V was pared by 5 bases and J by 2 bases, with 16 bases between. The CDR3 is 16 amino acids.

The specimen sequenced was blood. This chain connects TRBV7-9 to TRBJ2-1, with D maybe TRBD2 (6 bases). The sequence derives from a woman aged 45-60 years with Graves' ophthalmopathy. The CDR3 region is CASSPNRLATYNEQFF. As DNA, the CDR3 is TGTGCCAGCAGCCCCAATAGGCTAGCGACCTACAATGAGCAGTTCTTC.